This T cell receptor (beta chain) was observed in a study of blood T cell repertoires in COVID-19. Overall study: The United States, Italy and Spain provided the acute and convalescent COVID-19 samples. PBMCs, B-cell-depleted T cells, or T cells were the source of the cDNA or gDNA that made up the material.

Clones were sequenced by immunoSEQ multiplex PCR, and TCRdb holds only the in-frame ones, with some missing. The data contain 200,000 to 250,000 clones, about 86% of them singletons. The length of the CDR3 is 18 residues. V lost 0 bases and J 4 bases, leaving 19 bases between the germline ends. Looked up from germline, CDR1 is SGHTA and CDR2 is FQGTGA. The study drew participants aged roughly 18 to 95 years from approximately 25 US areas. Clinical history as reported by participants underpinned cohort assignment. This chain links TRBV7-3 with TRBJ2-1, with D perhaps TRBD2 (6 bases). The sequenced sample consisted of PBMCs or T cells enriched from blood (not recorded which). This receptor was taken from a woman in her fifties or sixties in a cohort exposed to, infected with or recovered from COVID-19 (not recorded which). In DNA, the CDR3 is TGTGCCAGCAGCTTAACGGGGGAGACCGGGACTCAATACAATGAGCAGTTCTTC. Its translation is CASSLTGETGTQYNEQFF.